One sample yielded the 9 T cell receptor beta chains listed below, sequenced in a study of blood T cell repertoires in COVID-19. Produced via immunoSEQ multiplex PCR; TCRdb's table is partial and in-frame only. This sample yields some 350,000 clones, of which about 90% are seen a single time; approximately 3.1% belongs to the top ten. Sequenced sample: PBMCs or T cells enriched from blood (not recorded which). Receptors originate from a woman in her 30s who had recovered from COVID-19.

The chain couples TRBV29-1 to TRBJ2-2, with 7 bases that match TRBD1. The CDR3 spans 16 residues. Germline V lookup: CDR1 SQVTM, CDR2 ANQGSEA. After removal of 4 bases from V and 4 bases from J, the junction contained 12 bases not matched to a gene. Here the CDR3 DNA reads TGCAGCGTTGTTTTTGTGGGGACAGTATTCACCGGGGAGCTGTTTTTT. Translation gives CSVVFVGTVFTGELFF.

This chain links TRBV3-1 (or the pseudogene TRBV3-2) with TRBJ2-5, with D possibly being TRBD2 (6 bases). Looked up from germline, CDR1 is LGHDT and CDR2 is YNNKEL (reference sequence). V was shortened by 3 bases and J by 1 base, with 15 bases between the two germline ends. The CDR3 covers 16 residues. CDR3 sequence: CASSQPVGRPQETQYF. In DNA, the CDR3 is TGTGCCAGCAGCCAGCCTGTCGGGAGACCCCAAGAGACCCAGTACTTC.

The chain combines TRBV28 with TRBJ2-2, with 11 positions matching TRBD2. Germline V CDR1 and CDR2: MDHEN, SYDVKM. This CDR3 contains 16 residues. The V gene end was trimmed by 5 bases and the J gene end by 6 bases; junction bases not matched to a gene: 8. The CDR3 reads CASSTLAGGGAGELFF. CDR3 sequence (DNA): TGTGCCAGCAGTACCCTAGCGGGAGGAGGGGCCGGGGAGCTGTTTTTT.

J is TRBJ2-7 and V is TRBV27, with a tentative D call TRBD2 (6 bases). Trimming took 4 bases from V and 4 from J, leaving 20 bases between them. Germline CDR1 is MNHEY and CDR2 is SMNVEV (reference sequence). This CDR3 is 16 amino acids long. CDR3 in DNA: TGTGCCAGCAGTTCGCCAGCGGACTACCCGAGGTACGAGCAGTACTTC. This gives the protein CASSSPADYPRYEQYF.

The chain employs TRBV5-1 and TRBJ1-1; the D gene is possibly TRBD1 (6 bases). There are 14 residues in the CDR3. Trimming took 1 base from V and 4 from J, leaving 11 bases between them. Looked up from germline, CDR1 is SGHRS and CDR2 is YFSETQ. CDR3 in DNA: TGCGCCAGCAGCTTGACAGGGCCGGGCACTGAAGCTTTCTTT. Protein sequence: CASSLTGPGTEAFF. The full variable domain, with the rest looked up from reference TRBV5-1 and TRBJ1-1, is KAGVTQTPRYLIKTRGQQVTLSCSPISGHRSVSWYQQTPGQGLQFLFEYFSETQRNKGNFPGRFSGRQFSNSRSEMNVSTLELGDSALYLCASSLTGPGTEAFFGQGTRLTVV.

This rearrangement joins TRBV30 to TRBJ1-5; the D is unclear. Trimming stripped 1 base from V and 2 bases from J, with 9 bases between. From germline, CDR1 is GTSNPN and CDR2 SVGIG (reference sequence). The length of the CDR3 is 14 residues. This chain's CDR3 is CAWSDLTGNQPQHF. For the CDR3, the DNA is TGTGCCTGGAGTGATCTCACGGGCAATCAGCCCCAGCATTTT.

The chain is built from TRBV9 and TRBJ2-5; tentatively, D is TRBD2 (5 bases). Trimming removed 0 bases from V and 4 bases from J, with 19 bases in between. This CDR3 has 17 amino acids. Germline values: CDR1 SGDLS, CDR2 YYNGEE. The CDR3 loop reads CASSVAPRLLRGETQYF. In nucleotides, the CDR3 is TGTGCCAGCAGCGTAGCTCCCCGCCTCCTTCGGGGAGAGACCCAGTACTTC.

The rearrangement joins TRBV6-5 to TRBJ1-2; 7 bases fit TRBD1. Germline V gene lookup returns CDR1 MNHEY and CDR2 SVGAGI. With V trimmed by 6 bases and J by 3 bases, 10 bases remained unmatched. There are 15 residues in the CDR3. DNA of the CDR3: TGTGCCAGCAGACCTACTGGACAGGCTGACTATGGCTACACCTTC. Translation gives CASRPTGQADYGYTF.

This chain uses TRBV2 with TRBJ1-1; unclear D gene. V shed 6 bases and J shed 1 base, with 12 bases lying between them. Per germline, CDR1 SNHLY and CDR2 FYNNEI. There are 14 residues in the CDR3. The CDR3 sequence is CASSPPEGNTEAFF. The CDR3 DNA is TGTGCCAGCAGCCCCCCGGAGGGGAACACTGAAGCTTTCTTT.